This TCR beta chain came from a study of shared clonotypes between healthy human individuals. Study-wide results and caveats: All-four-donor shared clonotypes had higher generation probabilities than non-shared clonotypes did.

Assay: immunoSEQ multiplex PCR; the TCRdb copy retains only in-frame clones and omits some. The table records about 1 million clones, 60% to 80% of them present only once. A word on this clone: No antigen is known for it.

The CDR3 runs 16 residues. Per germline, CDR1 SGHAT and CDR2 FQNNGV. The V and J ends lost 2 bases and 0 bases respectively, with 11 bases between them. The genes are TRBV11-2 and TRBJ1-3; D uncertain. The sequencing input was memory CD4+ T cells sorted from blood. This sample's subset: CD45RA-negative fraction. This receptor was identified in a man aged 18-30 years in good health. In DNA, the CDR3 is TGTGCCAGCAGCTTACAATACGGAAACTCTGGAAACACCATATATTTT. This gives the protein CASSLQYGNSGNTIYF. The whole variable domain, remainder taken from reference TRBV11-2 and TRBJ1-3, is EAGVAQSPRYKIIEKRQSVAFWCNPISGHATLYWYQQILGQGPKLLIQFQNNGVVDDSQLPKDRFSAERLKGVDSTLKIQPAKLEDSAVYLCASSLQYGNSGNTIYFGEGSWLTVV.